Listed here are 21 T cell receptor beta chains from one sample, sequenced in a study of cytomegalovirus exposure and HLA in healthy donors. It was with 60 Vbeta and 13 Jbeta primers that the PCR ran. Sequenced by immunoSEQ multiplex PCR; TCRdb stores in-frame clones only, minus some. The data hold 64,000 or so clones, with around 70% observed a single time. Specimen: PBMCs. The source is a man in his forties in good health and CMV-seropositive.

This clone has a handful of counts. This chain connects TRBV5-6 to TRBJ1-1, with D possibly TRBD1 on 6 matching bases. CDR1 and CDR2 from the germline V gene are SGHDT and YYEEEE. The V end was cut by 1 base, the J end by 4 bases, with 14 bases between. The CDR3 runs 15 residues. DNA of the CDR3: TGTGCCAGCAGCTTGTTTGAGGGGGTGCGCACTGAAGCTTTCTTT. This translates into CASSLFEGVRTEAFF.

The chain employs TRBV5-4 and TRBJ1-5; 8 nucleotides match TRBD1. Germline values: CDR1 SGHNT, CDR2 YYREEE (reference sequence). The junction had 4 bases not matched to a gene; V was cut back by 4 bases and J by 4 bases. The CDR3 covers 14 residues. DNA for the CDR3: TGTGCCAGCAGCCCCGACAGGGGAAATCAGCCCCAGCATTTT. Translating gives CASSPDRGNQPQHF.

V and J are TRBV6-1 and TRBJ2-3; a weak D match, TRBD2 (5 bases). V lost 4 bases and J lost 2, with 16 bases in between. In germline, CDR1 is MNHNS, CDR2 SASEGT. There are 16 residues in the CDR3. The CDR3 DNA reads TGTGCCAGCAGTGGCCCTGAGCGGCCCTCCACAGATACGCAGTATTTT. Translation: CASSGPERPSTDTQYF.

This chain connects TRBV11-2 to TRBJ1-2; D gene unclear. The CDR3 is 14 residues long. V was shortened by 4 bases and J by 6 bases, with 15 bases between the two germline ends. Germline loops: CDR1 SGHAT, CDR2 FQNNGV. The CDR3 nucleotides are TGTGCCAGCAGCTACGGGATTTCACACGATGGCTACACCTTC. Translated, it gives CASSYGISHDGYTF.

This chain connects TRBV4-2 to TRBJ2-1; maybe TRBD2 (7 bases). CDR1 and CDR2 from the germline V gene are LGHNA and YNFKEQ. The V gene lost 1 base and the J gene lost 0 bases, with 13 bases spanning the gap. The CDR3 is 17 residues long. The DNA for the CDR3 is TGTGCCAGCAGCCAAGGGGCGGGGGCAAGCTCCTACAATGAGCAGTTCTTC. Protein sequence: CASSQGAGASSYNEQFF.

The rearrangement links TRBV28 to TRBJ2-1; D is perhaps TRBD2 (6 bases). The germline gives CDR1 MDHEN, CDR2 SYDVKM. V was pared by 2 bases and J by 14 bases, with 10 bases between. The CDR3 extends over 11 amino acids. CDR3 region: CASSLLGGEFF. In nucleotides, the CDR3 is TGTGCCAGCAGTTTACTTGGCGGGGAGTTCTTC.

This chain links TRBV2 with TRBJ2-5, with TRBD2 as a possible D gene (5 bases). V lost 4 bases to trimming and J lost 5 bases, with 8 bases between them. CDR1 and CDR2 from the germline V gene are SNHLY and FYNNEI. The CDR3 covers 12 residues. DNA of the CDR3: TGTGCCAGCAGTGGAGGGTTGGAGACCCAGTACTTC. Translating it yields CASSGGLETQYF.

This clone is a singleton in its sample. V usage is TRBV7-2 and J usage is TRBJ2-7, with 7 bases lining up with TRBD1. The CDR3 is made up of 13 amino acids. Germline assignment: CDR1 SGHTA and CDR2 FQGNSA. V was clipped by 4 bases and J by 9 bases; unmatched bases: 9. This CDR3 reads CASSSPRRDRQYF. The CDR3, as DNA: TGTGCCAGCAGCTCCCCCCGTAGGGACAGGCAGTACTTC.

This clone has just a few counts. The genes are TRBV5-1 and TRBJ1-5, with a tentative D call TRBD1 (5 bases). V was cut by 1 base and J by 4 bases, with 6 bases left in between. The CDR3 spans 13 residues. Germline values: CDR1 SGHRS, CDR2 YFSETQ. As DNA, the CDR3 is TGCGCCAGCAGCTTGACAGGAAATCAGCCCCAGCATTTT. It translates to CASSLTGNQPQHF.

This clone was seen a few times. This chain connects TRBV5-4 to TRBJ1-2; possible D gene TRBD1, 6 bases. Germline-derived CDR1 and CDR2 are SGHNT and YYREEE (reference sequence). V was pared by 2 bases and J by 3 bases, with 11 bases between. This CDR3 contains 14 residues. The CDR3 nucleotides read TGTGCCAGCAGCTTTAAGGGGGTTGACTATGGCTACACCTTC. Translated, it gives CASSFKGVDYGYTF. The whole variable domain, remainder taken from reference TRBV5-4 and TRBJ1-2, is ETGVTQSPTHLIKTRGQQVTLRCSSQSGHNTVSWYQQALGQGPQFIFQYYREEENGRGNFPPRFSGLQFPNYSSELNVNALELDDSALYLCASSFKGVDYGYTFGSGTRLTVV.

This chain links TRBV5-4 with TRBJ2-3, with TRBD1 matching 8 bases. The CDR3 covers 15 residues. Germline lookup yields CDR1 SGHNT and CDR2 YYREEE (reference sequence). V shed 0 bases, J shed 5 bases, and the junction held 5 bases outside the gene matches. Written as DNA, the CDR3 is TGTGCCAGCAGCTTGGCGGGACAGGCTGGAGATACGCAGTATTTT. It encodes CASSLAGQAGDTQYF.

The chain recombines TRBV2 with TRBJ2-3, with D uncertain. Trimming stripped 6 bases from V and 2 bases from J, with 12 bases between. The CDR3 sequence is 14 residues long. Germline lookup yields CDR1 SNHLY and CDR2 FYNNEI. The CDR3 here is CASRYYLNTDTQYF. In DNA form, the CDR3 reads TGTGCCAGCAGGTATTACCTAAACACAGATACGCAGTATTTT.

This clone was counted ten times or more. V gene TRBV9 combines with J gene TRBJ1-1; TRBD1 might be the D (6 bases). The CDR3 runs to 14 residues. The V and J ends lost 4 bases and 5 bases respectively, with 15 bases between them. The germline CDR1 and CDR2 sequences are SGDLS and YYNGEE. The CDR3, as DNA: TGTGCCAGCAGCTTACGGGGGGCGGAGACTGAAGCTTTCTTT. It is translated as CASSLRGAETEAFF. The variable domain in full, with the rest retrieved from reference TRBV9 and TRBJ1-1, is DSGVTQTPKHLITATGQRVTLRCSPRSGDLSVYWYQQSLDQGLQFLIQYYNGEERAKGNILERFSAQQFPDLHSELNLSSLELGDSALYFCASSLRGAETEAFFGQGTRLTVV.

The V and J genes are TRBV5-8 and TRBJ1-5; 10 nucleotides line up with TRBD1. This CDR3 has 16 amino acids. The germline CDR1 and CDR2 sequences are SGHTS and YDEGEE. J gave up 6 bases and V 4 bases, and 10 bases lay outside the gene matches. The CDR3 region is CASSRRGQGGGQPQHF. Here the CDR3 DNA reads TGTGCCAGCAGCCGACGTGGACAGGGGGGTGGTCAGCCCCAGCATTTT.

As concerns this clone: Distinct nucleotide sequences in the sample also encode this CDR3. CDR3 protein: CASSPPGQSIYGYTF. The CDR3 DNA sequence: TGTGCCAGCTCACCACCGGGACAATCTATCTATGGCTACACCTTC. The chain is built from TRBV18 and TRBJ1-2, with a possible D match to TRBD1 (6 bases). V gave up 0 bases and J gave up 4 bases, with 12 bases separating them. This CDR3 is 15 amino acids long. Germline assignment: CDR1 KGHSH and CDR2 LQKENI.

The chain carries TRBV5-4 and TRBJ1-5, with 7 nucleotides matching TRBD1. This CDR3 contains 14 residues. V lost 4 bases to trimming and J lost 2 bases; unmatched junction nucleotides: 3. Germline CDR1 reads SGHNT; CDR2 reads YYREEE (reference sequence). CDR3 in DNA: TGTGCCAGCAGCACAGACAGGGGCAATCAGCCCCAGCATTTT. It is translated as CASSTDRGNQPQHF.

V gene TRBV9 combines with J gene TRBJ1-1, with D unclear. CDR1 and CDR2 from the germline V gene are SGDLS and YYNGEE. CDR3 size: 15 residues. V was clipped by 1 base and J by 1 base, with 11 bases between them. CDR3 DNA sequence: TGTGCCAGCAGCGTATCCTGGCAGGAGAACACTGAAGCTTTCTTT. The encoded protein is CASSVSWQENTEAFF.

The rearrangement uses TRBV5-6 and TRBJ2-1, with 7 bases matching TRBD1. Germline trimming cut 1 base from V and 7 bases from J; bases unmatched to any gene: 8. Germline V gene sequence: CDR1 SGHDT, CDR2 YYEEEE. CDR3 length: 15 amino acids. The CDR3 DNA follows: TGTGCCAGCAGCTTGCGTAGGGGGCGGGCGAATGAGCAGTTCTTC. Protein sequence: CASSLRRGRANEQFF. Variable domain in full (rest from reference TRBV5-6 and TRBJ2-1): DAGVTQSPTHLIKTRGQQVTLRCSPKSGHDTVSWYQQALGQGPQFIFQYYEEEERQRGNFPDRFSGHQFPNYSSELNVNALLLGDSALYLCASSLRRGRANEQFFGPGTRLTVL.

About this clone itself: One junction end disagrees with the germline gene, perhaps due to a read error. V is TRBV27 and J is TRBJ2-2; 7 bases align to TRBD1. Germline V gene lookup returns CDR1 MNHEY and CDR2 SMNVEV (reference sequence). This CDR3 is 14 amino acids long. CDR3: CASSLSTGVGELFF. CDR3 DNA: TGTGCCAGCAGCTTATCAACAGGGGTCGGGGAGCTGTTTTTT.

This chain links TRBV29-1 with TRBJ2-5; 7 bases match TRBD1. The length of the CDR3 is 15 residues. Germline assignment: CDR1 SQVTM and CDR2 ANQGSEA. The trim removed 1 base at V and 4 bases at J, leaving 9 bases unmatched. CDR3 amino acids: CSVEGANRGPETQYF. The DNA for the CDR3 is TGCAGCGTTGAAGGAGCTAACAGGGGCCCAGAGACCCAGTACTTC.

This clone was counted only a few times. CDR3 protein: CATLPPGKRTGELFF. As DNA, the CDR3 is TGTGCCACCTTACCCCCAGGGAAGAGAACCGGGGAGCTGTTTTTT. V is TRBV19 and J is TRBJ2-2, with D possibly being TRBD1 (5 bases). Germline CDR1 LNHDA, CDR2 SQIVND (reference sequence). The CDR3 covers 15 residues. V was shortened by 10 bases and J by 5 bases, with 20 bases between the two germline ends.